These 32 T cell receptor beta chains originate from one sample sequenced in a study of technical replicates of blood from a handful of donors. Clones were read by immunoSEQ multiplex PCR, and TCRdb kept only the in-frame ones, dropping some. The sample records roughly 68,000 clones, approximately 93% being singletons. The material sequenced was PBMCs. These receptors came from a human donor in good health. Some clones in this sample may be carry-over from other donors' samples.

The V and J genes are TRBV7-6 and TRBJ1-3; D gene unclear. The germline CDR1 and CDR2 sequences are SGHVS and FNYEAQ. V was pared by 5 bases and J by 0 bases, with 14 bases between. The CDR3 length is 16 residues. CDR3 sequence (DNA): TGTGCCAGCAGCCCGCAGACATACGCCTCTGGAAACACCATATATTTT. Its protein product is CASSPQTYASGNTIYF.

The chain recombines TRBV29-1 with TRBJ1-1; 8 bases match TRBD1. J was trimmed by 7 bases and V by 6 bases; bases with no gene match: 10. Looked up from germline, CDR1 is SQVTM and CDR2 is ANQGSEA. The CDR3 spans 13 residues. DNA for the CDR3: TGCAGCGTGGAACCCCAGGGGGCGGGTGAAGCTTTCTTT. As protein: CSVEPQGAGEAFF. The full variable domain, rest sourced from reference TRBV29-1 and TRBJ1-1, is SAVISQKPSRDICQRGTSLTIQCQVDSQVTMMFWYRQQPGQSLTLIATANQGSEATYESGFVIDKFPISRPNLTFSTLTVSNMSPEDSSIYLCSVEPQGAGEAFFGQGTRLTVV.

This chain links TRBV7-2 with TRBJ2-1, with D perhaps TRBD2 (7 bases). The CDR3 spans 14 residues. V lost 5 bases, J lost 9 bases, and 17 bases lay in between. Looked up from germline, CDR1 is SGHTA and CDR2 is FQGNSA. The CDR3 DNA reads TGTGCCAGCAGCACACTCGGGGGGCTGAGTGAGCAGTTCTTC. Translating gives CASSTLGGLSEQFF.

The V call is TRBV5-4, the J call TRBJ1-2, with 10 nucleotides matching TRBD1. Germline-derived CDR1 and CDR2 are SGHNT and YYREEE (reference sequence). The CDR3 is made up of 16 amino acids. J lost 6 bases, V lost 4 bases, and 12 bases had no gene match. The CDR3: CASSVVTGGPSDGYTF. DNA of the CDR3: TGTGCCAGCAGCGTGGTGACAGGGGGCCCTTCTGATGGCTACACCTTC. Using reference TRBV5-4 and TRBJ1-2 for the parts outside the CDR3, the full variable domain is ETGVTQSPTHLIKTRGQQVTLRCSSQSGHNTVSWYQQALGQGPQFIFQYYREEENGRGNFPPRFSGLQFPNYSSELNVNALELDDSALYLCASSVVTGGPSDGYTFGSGTRLTVV.

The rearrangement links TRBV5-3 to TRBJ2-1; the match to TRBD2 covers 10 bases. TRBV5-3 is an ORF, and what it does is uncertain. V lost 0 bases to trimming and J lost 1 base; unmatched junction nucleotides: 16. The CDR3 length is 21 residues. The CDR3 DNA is TGTGCCAGAAGCTTGGCAGTGGCTAGCGGGAGAGAAACGGAGTCCTACAATGAGCAGTTCTTC. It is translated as CARSLAVASGRETESYNEQFF.

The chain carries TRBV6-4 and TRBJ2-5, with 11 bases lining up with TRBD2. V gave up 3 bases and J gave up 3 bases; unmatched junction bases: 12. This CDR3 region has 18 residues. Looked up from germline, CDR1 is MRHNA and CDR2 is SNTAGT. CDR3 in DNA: TGTGCCAGCAGTGAGGCGGGACTAGCGGAATCCGGGGAAGAGACCCAGTACTTC. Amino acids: CASSEAGLAESGEETQYF.

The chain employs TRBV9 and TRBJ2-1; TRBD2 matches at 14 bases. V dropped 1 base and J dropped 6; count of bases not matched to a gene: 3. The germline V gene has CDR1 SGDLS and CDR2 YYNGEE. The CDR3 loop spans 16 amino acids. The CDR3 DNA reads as TGTGCCAGCAGCGTAACGGGACTAGCGGGGGCCAATGAGCAGTTCTTC. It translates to CASSVTGLAGANEQFF.

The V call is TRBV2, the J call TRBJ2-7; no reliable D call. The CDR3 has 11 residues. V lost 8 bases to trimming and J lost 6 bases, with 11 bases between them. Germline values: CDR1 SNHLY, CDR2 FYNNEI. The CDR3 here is CASSTYSEQYF. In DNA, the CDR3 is TGTGCCAGCTCTACCTACAGCGAGCAGTACTTC.

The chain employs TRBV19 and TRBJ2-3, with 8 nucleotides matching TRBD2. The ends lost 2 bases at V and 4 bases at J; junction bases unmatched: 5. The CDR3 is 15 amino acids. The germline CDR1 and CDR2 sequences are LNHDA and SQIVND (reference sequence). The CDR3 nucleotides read TGTGCCAGTAGTATATTCGCGGGAGGCGCAGATACGCAGTATTTT. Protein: CASSIFAGGADTQYF.

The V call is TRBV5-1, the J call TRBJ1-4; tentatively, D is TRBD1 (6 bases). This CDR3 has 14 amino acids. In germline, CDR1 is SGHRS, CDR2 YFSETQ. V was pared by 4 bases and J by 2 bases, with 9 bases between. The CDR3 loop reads CASSTGSTNEKLFF. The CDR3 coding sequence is TGCGCCAGCAGCACAGGGTCGACTAATGAAAAACTGTTTTTT.

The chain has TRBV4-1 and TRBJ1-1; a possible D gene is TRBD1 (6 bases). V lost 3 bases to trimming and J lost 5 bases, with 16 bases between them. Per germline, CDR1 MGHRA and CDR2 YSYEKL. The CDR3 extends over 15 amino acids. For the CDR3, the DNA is TGCGCCAGCAGCCACCGACAGGTCGGGGGGACTGAAGCTTTCTTT. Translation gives CASSHRQVGGTEAFF.

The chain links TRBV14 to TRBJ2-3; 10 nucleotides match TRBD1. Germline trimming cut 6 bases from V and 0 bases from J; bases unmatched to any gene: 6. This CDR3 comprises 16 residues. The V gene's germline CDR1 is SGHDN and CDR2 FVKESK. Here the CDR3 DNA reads TGTGCCAGCAGAGGACAGGGGGAGACTAGCACAGATACGCAGTATTTT. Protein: CASRGQGETSTDTQYF.

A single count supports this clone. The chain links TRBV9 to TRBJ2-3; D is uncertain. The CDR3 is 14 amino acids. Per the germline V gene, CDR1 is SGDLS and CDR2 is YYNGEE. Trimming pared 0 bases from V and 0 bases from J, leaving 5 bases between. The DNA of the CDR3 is TGTGCCAGCAGCGTAGCCAGGAGCACAGATACGCAGTATTTT. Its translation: CASSVARSTDTQYF.

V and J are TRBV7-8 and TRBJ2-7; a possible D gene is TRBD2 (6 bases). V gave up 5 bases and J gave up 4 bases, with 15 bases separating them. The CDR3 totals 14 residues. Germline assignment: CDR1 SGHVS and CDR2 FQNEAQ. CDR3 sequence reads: CASSPSRGAYEQYF. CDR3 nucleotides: TGTGCCAGCAGCCCCTCGCGGGGCGCATACGAGCAGTACTTC.

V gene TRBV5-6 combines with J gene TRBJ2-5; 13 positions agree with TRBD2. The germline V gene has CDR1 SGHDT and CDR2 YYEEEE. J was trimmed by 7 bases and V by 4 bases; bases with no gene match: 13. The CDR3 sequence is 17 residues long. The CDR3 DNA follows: TGTGCCAGCAGCGGCGGGACTAGCGGGACCCCACGGCGGACCCAGTACTTC. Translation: CASSGGTSGTPRRTQYF. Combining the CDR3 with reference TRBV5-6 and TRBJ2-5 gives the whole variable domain DAGVTQSPTHLIKTRGQQVTLRCSPKSGHDTVSWYQQALGQGPQFIFQYYEEEERQRGNFPDRFSGHQFPNYSSELNVNALLLGDSALYLCASSGGTSGTPRRTQYFGPGTRLLVL.

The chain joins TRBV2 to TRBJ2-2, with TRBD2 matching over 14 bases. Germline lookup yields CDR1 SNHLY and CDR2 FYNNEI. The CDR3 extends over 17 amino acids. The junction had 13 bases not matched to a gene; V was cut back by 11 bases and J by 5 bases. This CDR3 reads CACPGTSGGRWTGELFF. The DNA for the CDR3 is TGTGCCTGCCCCGGGACTAGCGGGGGACGATGGACCGGGGAGCTGTTTTTT.

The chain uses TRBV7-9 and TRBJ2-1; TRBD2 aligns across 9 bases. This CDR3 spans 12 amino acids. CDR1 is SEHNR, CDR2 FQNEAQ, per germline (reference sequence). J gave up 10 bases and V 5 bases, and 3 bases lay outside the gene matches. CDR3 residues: CASSNLAGEQFF. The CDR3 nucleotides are TGTGCCAGCAGCAACCTAGCGGGAGAGCAGTTCTTC.

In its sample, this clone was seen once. This chain's CDR3 is CASSAGLAGGIPETQYF. The CDR3 nucleotides read TGTGCCAGCTCAGCGGGACTAGCGGGAGGGATCCCGGAGACCCAGTACTTC. This sequence joins TRBV18 and TRBJ2-5; 16 bases are a match to TRBD2. The J segment lost 5 bases and the V segment lost 5 bases, leaving 8 bases of the junction unmatched. The CDR3 totals 17 residues. The germline V gene encodes CDR1 KGHSH and CDR2 LQKENI.

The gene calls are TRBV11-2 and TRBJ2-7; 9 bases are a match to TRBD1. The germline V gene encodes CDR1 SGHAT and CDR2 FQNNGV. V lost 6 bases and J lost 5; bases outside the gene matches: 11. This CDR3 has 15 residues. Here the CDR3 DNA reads TGTGCCAGCAGGGAACCGGGACAGGGTACGGACGAGCAGTACTTC. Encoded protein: CASREPGQGTDEQYF.

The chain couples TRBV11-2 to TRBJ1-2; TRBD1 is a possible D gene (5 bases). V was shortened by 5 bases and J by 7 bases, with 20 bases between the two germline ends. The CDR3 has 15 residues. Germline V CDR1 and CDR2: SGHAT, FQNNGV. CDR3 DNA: TGTGCCAGCAGCCGCCGGCCGACTGGGGGGATTGGCTACACCTTC. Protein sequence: CASSRRPTGGIGYTF.

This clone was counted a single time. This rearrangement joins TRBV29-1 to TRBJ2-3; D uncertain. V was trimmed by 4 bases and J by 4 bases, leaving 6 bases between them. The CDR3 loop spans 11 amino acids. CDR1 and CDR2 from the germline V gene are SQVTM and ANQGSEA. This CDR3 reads CSVGSPDTQYF. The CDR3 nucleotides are TGCAGCGTTGGTAGTCCAGATACGCAGTATTTT.

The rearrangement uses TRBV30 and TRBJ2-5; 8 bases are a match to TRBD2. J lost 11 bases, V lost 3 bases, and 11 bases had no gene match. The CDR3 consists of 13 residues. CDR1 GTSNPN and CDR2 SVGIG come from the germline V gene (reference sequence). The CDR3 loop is CAWSGGARNLQYF. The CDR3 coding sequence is TGTGCCTGGAGCGGGGGGGCCCGGAACCTACAGTACTTC.

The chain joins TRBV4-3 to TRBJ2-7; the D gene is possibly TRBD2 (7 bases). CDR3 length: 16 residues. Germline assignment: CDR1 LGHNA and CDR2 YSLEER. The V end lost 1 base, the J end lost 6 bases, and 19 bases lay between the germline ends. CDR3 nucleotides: TGCGCCAGCAGCCAAGTCCCTAGCGGCGCGGGGGCCGAGCAGTACTTC. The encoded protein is CASSQVPSGAGAEQYF.

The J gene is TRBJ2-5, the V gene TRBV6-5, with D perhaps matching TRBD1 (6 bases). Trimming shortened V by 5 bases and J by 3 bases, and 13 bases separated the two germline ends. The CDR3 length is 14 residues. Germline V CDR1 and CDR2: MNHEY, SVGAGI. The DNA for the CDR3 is TGTGCCAGCAGTCCTACAGGGACCGAAGAGACCCAGTACTTC. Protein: CASSPTGTEETQYF.

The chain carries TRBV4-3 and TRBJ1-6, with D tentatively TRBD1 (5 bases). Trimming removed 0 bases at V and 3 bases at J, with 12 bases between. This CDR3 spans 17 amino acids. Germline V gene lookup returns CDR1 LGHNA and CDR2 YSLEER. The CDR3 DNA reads TGCGCCAGCAGCCAAGAAGGGGCGGGAGTCTATAATTCACCCCTCCACTTT. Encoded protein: CASSQEGAGVYNSPLHF.

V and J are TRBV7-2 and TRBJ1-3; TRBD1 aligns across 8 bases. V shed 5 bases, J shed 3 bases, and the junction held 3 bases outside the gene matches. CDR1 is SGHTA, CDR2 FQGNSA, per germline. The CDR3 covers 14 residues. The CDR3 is CASSPQGGGNTIYF. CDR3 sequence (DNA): TGTGCCAGCAGCCCACAGGGGGGTGGAAACACCATATATTTT. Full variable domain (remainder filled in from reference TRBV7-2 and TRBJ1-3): GAGVSQSPSNKVTEKGKDVELRCDPISGHTALYWYRQSLGQGLEFLIYFQGNSAPDKSGLPSDRFSAERTGGSVSTLTIQRTQQEDSAVYLCASSPQGGGNTIYFGEGSWLTVV.

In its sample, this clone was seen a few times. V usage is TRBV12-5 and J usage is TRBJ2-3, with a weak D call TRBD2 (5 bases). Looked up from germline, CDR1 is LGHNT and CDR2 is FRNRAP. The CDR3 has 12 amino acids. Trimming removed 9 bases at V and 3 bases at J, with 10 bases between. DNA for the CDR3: TGTGCTAGCGGAAGCGGAACAGATACGCAGTATTTT. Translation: CASGSGTDTQYF.

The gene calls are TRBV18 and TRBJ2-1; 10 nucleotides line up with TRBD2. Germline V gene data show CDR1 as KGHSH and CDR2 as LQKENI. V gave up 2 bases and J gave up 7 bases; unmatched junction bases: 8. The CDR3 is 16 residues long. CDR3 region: CASSPESGRVGNEQFF. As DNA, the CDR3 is TGTGCCAGCTCACCAGAAAGCGGGAGGGTAGGAAATGAGCAGTTCTTC.

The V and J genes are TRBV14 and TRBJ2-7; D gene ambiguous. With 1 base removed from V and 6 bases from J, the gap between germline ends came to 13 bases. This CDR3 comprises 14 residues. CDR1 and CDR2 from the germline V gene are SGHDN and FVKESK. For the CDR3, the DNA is TGTGCCAGCAGCCAAGCGTTTGTGCGTTCCGAGCAGTACTTC. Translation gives CASSQAFVRSEQYF. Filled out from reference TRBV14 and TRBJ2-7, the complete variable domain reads EAGVTQFPSHSVIEKGQTVTLRCDPISGHDNLYWYRRVMGKEIKFLLHFVKESKQDESGMPNNRFLAERTGGTYSTLKVQPAELEDSGVYFCASSQAFVRSEQYFGPGTRLTVT.

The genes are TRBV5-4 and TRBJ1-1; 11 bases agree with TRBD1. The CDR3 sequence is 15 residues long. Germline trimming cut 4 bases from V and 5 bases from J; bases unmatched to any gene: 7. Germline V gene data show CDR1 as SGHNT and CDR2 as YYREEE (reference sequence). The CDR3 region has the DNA TGTGCCAGCAGCCCCGGGACAGGGGGTGGGACTGAAGCTTTCTTT. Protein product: CASSPGTGGGTEAFF.

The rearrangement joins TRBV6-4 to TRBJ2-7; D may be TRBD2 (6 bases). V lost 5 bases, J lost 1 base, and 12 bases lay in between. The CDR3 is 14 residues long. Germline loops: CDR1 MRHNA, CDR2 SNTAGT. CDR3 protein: CASSKHGSSYEQYF. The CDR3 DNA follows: TGTGCCAGCAGTAAACACGGGAGTTCCTACGAGCAGTACTTC.

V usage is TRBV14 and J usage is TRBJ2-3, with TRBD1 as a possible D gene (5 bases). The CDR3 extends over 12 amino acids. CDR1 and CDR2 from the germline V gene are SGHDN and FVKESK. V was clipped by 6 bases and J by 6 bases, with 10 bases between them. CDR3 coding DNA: TGTGCCAGCAGTCCAGGGTTCGATACGCAGTATTTT. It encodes CASSPGFDTQYF. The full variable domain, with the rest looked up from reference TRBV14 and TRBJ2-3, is EAGVTQFPSHSVIEKGQTVTLRCDPISGHDNLYWYRRVMGKEIKFLLHFVKESKQDESGMPNNRFLAERTGGTYSTLKVQPAELEDSGVYFCASSPGFDTQYFGPGTRLTVL.